The 32 T cell receptor beta chains given below trace back to one sample, sequenced in a study of spatial heterogeneity in lung cancer. Study-wide results and limits: Mutation tallies in tumors tracked expanded intratumoral alpha and beta TCR counts.

Time point denoted: sample taken at primary tumor resection. These receptors have no identified antigens. TCRdb independently ran MiXCR on the 5' RACE reads; one entry per CDR3 protein. The repertoire consists of 10,000 or so distinct CDR3 sequences, with 12% occurring once and the leading ten covering approximately 10%. Sequenced here: lung tumor tissue, sampled at surgery. The receptors shown here come from a male donor with early-stage non-small cell lung cancer.

Within the sample, this clonotype is medium-sized. The CDR3 spells CASAAGTGDPGELFF. As DNA, the CDR3 is TGTGCCAGCGCCGCCGGGACAGGGGATCCCGGGGAGCTGTTTTTT. The V gene is TRBV6-6, the J gene TRBJ2-2; 10 bases align to TRBD1. CDR1 is MNHNY, CDR2 SVGAGI, per germline (reference sequence). This CDR3 spans 15 amino acids. Trimming took 8 bases from V and 6 from J; bases not matched to a gene: 9.

This clonotype has a count of ten or more. V and J are TRBV2 and TRBJ2-1; 7 positions agree with TRBD1. Germline-derived CDR1 and CDR2 are SNHLY and FYNNEI. The trim removed 6 bases at V and 3 bases at J, leaving 8 bases unmatched. The CDR3 is made up of 15 amino acids. Here the CDR3 reads CASSFRGSDYNEQFF. CDR3 sequence (DNA): TGTGCCAGCAGCTTCAGGGGGTCCGACTACAATGAGCAGTTCTTC.

Many counts were recorded for this clonotype. The chain has TRBV3-1 and TRBJ2-1; either TRBD1 or TRBD2 may fit D (5 bases each). Trimming shortened V by 4 bases and J by 15 bases, and 28 bases separated the two germline ends. Germline CDR1 LGHDT, CDR2 YNNKEL (reference sequence). The CDR3 is made up of 16 amino acids. In DNA form, the CDR3 reads TGTGCCAGCAGCCGGGGTGCCGGTTCCGGGACCACTGGTGCGTTCTTC. Translating it yields CASSRGAGSGTTGAFF.

This clonotype occurred many times. This chain connects TRBV5-1 to TRBJ2-2; D ambiguous. This CDR3 spans 13 amino acids. Between the trimmed V and J ends, which lost 0 bases and 4 bases, there was a span of 4 bases. CDR1 and CDR2 from the germline V gene are SGHRS and YFSETQ. The DNA of the CDR3 is TGCGCCAGCAGCTTGGGAATCACCGGGGAGCTGTTTTTT. It translates to CASSLGITGELFF.

This clonotype has ten or more counts. The V and J genes are TRBV12-3 or TRBV12-4 and TRBJ2-7, with D tentatively TRBD2 (6 bases). The V and J ends lost 6 bases and 3 bases respectively, with 12 bases between them. The CDR3 sequence is 13 residues long. CDR3 in DNA: TGTGCCAGCAGCTTATCGACTAGCTACGAGCAGTACTTC. The encoded protein is CASSLSTSYEQYF.

Ten or more counts support this clonotype. This chain uses TRBV4-1 with TRBJ2-7, with 10 bases lining up with TRBD2. There are 15 residues in the CDR3. CDR1 is MGHRA and CDR2 is YSYEKL in the germline V gene. Trimming removed 5 bases from V and 2 bases from J; junction bases left unmatched: 6. The CDR3 DNA follows: TGCGCCAGCAGCTTAACTAGCGGGAATGCCTACGAGCAGTACTTC. Protein product: CASSLTSGNAYEQYF.

This clonotype is medium-sized by share. V usage is TRBV29-1 and J usage is TRBJ1-1; 7 bases line up with TRBD1. Looked up from germline, CDR1 is SQVTM and CDR2 is ANQGSEA. The CDR3 runs 13 residues. V trimming: 7 bases; J trimming: 1 base; junction bases outside the gene matches: 6. In DNA form, the CDR3 reads TGCAGCGGGGACAGCTTAACGAACACTGAAGCTTTCTTT. Its translation is CSGDSLTNTEAFF.

V is TRBV7-2 and J is TRBJ2-7; the match to TRBD1 covers 7 bases. The CDR3 has 14 amino acids. With V trimmed by 4 bases and J by 0 bases, 3 bases remained unmatched. Germline V gene data show CDR1 as SGHTA and CDR2 as FQGNSA. CDR3: CASSSTGSSYEQYF. The DNA for the CDR3 is TGTGCCAGCAGCTCGACAGGGAGCTCCTACGAGCAGTACTTC.

This clonotype was recorded at least ten times. V usage is TRBV4-2 and J usage is TRBJ2-3, with TRBD2 matching over 10 bases. The germline CDR1 and CDR2 sequences are LGHNA and YNFKEQ. This CDR3 contains 16 residues. V gave up 0 bases and J gave up 4 bases; unmatched junction bases: 4. This CDR3 is CASSQEGLAGADTQYF. CDR3 coding DNA: TGTGCCAGCAGCCAAGAAGGCCTAGCGGGAGCAGATACGCAGTATTTT.

This clonotype was counted ten times or more. The V gene is TRBV3-1, the J gene TRBJ2-2; tentatively, D is TRBD1 or TRBD2 (6 bases each). Trimming took off 5 bases at V and 2 bases at J, with 15 bases between the two ends. The CDR3 is 16 amino acids. CDR1 is LGHDT and CDR2 is YNNKEL in the germline V gene (reference sequence). The DNA for the CDR3 is TGTGCCAGCAGCAAGGGGGTAGCGGCCAACACCGGGGAGCTGTTTTTT. Its protein is CASSKGVAANTGELFF.

At least ten counts were recorded for this clonotype. J is TRBJ1-6 and V is TRBV7-2, with D hard to call. CDR3 length: 12 residues. Between the trimmed V and J ends, which lost 3 bases and 9 bases, there was a span of 6 bases. Per germline, CDR1 SGHTA and CDR2 FQGNSA. In nucleotides, the CDR3 is TGTGCCAGCAGCTTCGACATTTCACCCCTCCACTTT. Encoded protein: CASSFDISPLHF.

This chain uses TRBV12-3 or TRBV12-4 with TRBJ2-1, with D perhaps matching TRBD1 or TRBD2 (6 bases each). V was trimmed by 6 bases and J by 7 bases, leaving 19 bases between them. This CDR3 contains 15 residues. CDR3 DNA sequence: TGTGCCAGCAGGCCGGGGGCAGGGGTGGAGAATGAGCAGTTCTTC. Its protein product is CASRPGAGVENEQFF.

The chain has TRBV29-1 and TRBJ2-7, with 7 bases fitting TRBD1. V lost 8 bases, J lost 0 bases, and 10 bases stayed unmatched. The CDR3 has 14 amino acids. Germline V CDR1 and CDR2: SQVTM, ANQGSEA. The DNA of the CDR3 is TGCAGCTTTAGAGGGGGCCACAGCTCCTACGAGCAGTACTTC. This translates into CSFRGGHSSYEQYF.

This clonotype was detected many times. V usage is TRBV11-2 and J usage is TRBJ2-1, with a possible D match to TRBD2 (6 bases). The ends were cut back, 5 bases at V and 5 bases at J, with 19 bases in the middle. The CDR3 spans 16 residues. CDR1 is SGHAT, CDR2 FQNNGV, per germline. The CDR3 nucleotides read TGTGCCAGCAGCCAGCTCGGGGGTGGGATGAACAATGAGCAGTTCTTC. Translated: CASSQLGGGMNNEQFF.

This clonotype appeared many times. V and J are TRBV11-2 and TRBJ1-1; tentative D call: TRBD1 (5 bases). Germline values: CDR1 SGHAT, CDR2 FQNNGV. V lost 2 bases and J lost 11, with 9 bases in between. This CDR3 is 11 amino acids long. The CDR3 loop reads CASSLMGEAFF. CDR3 bases: TGTGCCAGCAGCTTAATGGGGGAGGCTTTCTTT. The full variable domain, completed using reference TRBV11-2 and TRBJ1-1, is EAGVAQSPRYKIIEKRQSVAFWCNPISGHATLYWYQQILGQGPKLLIQFQNNGVVDDSQLPKDRFSAERLKGVDSTLKIQPAKLEDSAVYLCASSLMGEAFFGQGTRLTVV.

Ten or more counts support this clonotype. The chain carries TRBV7-3 and TRBJ2-6; 9 bases are a match to TRBD2. Trimming cost V 8 bases and J 0 bases; bases outside gene matches: 5. CDR1 and CDR2 from the germline V gene are SGHTA and FQGTGA. The CDR3 length is 16 residues. The CDR3 is CASQLAGDSGANVLTF. The CDR3 DNA reads as TGTGCCAGCCAACTAGCGGGTGACTCTGGGGCCAACGTCCTGACTTTC. Complete variable domain (other parts from reference TRBV7-3 and TRBJ2-6): GAGVSQTPSNKVTEKGKYVELRCDPISGHTALYWYRQSLGQGPEFLIYFQGTGAADDSGLPNDRFFAVRPEGSVSTLKIQRTERGDSAVYLCASQLAGDSGANVLTFGAGSRLTVL.

This clonotype was seen many times. The rearrangement joins TRBV24-1 to TRBJ1-1, with 11 bases fitting TRBD1. V lost 3 bases to trimming and J lost 1 base; unmatched junction nucleotides: 3. The germline CDR1 and CDR2 sequences are KGHDR and SFDVKD. The CDR3 has 16 amino acids. The CDR3 protein is CATSDGTGGRNTEAFF. Written as DNA, the CDR3 is TGTGCCACCAGTGATGGGACAGGGGGTAGGAACACTGAAGCTTTCTTT.

This clonotype was counted at least ten times. CDR3 nucleotide sequence: TGCAGTGCTAGGCCGGCCGATCACAGACTCTATAATTCACCCCTCCACTTT. It specifies CSARPADHRLYNSPLHF. V usage is TRBV20-1 and J usage is TRBJ1-6; no definite D call. Trimming stripped 3 bases from V and 3 bases from J, with 18 bases between. Per germline, CDR1 DFQATT and CDR2 SNEGSKA (reference sequence). CDR3 size: 17 residues.

The sample holds a few counts of this clonotype. The rearrangement uses TRBV6-5 and TRBJ2-7, with a possible D match to TRBD2 (8 bases). The CDR3 sequence is 17 residues long. V dropped 6 bases and J dropped 2 bases, with 23 bases sitting between them. Germline CDR1 is MNHEY and CDR2 is SVGAGI. The CDR3 nucleotides are TGTGCCAGCAGCCCAGGGGGGCCTGGCGGGAGGACCTACGAGCAGTACGTC. It specifies CASSPGGPGGRTYEQYV.

This clonotype was counted many times. The V and J genes are TRBV12-3 or TRBV12-4 and TRBJ1-1; 8 nucleotides agree with TRBD1. V trimming: 5 bases; J trimming: 0 bases; junction bases outside the gene matches: 5. The CDR3 length is 15 residues. The CDR3 DNA reads TGTGCCAGCAGTAAAAGACAGGGGATGAACACTGAAGCTTTCTTT. The encoded protein is CASSKRQGMNTEAFF.

This clonotype was seen repeatedly, ten times or more. At one end the junction does not follow the germline gene, possibly because of a read error. The chain carries TRBV7-7 and TRBJ2-2, with D possibly being TRBD2 (7 bases). The CDR3 consists of 16 residues. The germline V gene has CDR1 SSHAT and CDR2 FNYEAQ (reference sequence). The CDR3 loop reads CASSLAGGLNTGELFF. The CDR3 region has the DNA TGTGCTAGCAGCTTAGCCGGGGGGCTGAACACCGGGGAGCTGTTTTTT.

This clonotype has at least ten counts. V and J are TRBV7-2 and TRBJ2-1; 9 bases agree with TRBD2. Germline V CDR1 and CDR2: SGHTA, FQGNSA. The CDR3 is 17 residues long. Unmatched junction bases numbered 10, after V lost 5 bases and J lost 2 bases. The CDR3 DNA follows: TGTGCCAGCAGCGACCGACCTCCTAGCGGGGCCTACAATGAGCAGTTCTTC. This sequence encodes CASSDRPPSGAYNEQFF.

Within the sample, this clonotype is medium-sized. The CDR3 loop is CASSLDGQVNEKLFF. CDR3 nucleotides: TGTGCCAGCAGCTTAGACGGACAGGTTAATGAAAAACTGTTTTTT. The chain joins TRBV7-2 to TRBJ1-4, with 7 bases aligning to TRBD1. V was clipped by 1 base and J by 4 bases; unmatched bases: 3. The germline V gene encodes CDR1 SGHTA and CDR2 FQGNSA. CDR3 size: 15 residues.

This clonotype was counted at least ten times. The chain uses TRBV7-9 and TRBJ2-6; 11 bases map to TRBD2. CDR3 length: 18 residues. V gave up 4 bases and J gave up 2 bases; unmatched junction bases: 7. Germline V CDR1 and CDR2: SEHNR, FQNEAQ (reference sequence). The CDR3 is CASSSTSGSAPGANVLTF. The CDR3 region has the DNA TGTGCCAGCAGCTCCACTAGCGGGAGCGCACCTGGGGCCAACGTCCTGACTTTC. The full variable domain, its missing parts supplied by reference TRBV7-9 and TRBJ2-6, is DTGVSQNPRHKITKRGQNVTFRCDPISEHNRLYWYRQTLGQGPEFLTYFQNEAQLEKSRLLSDRFSAERPKGSFSTLEIQRTEQGDSAMYLCASSSTSGSAPGANVLTFGAGSRLTVL.

This clonotype counts as medium-sized. The chain employs TRBV20-1 and TRBJ1-2; a possible D gene is TRBD1 (6 bases). CDR1 and CDR2 from the germline V gene are DFQATT and SNEGSKA (reference sequence). The germline V and J ends were trimmed by 4 bases and 3 bases, with 18 bases remaining between them. The CDR3 covers 15 residues. The CDR3 loop reads CSAIISRGLDYGYTF. The CDR3, as DNA: TGCAGTGCTATTATTTCCAGGGGCCTCGACTATGGCTACACCTTC.

This clonotype was detected ten times or more. The junction departs from the called germline gene at one end, perhaps through a read error. The gene calls are TRBV6-1 and TRBJ2-5; 11 nucleotides line up with TRBD2. The CDR3 sequence is 16 residues long. CDR1 is MNHNS, CDR2 SASEGT, per germline. The CDR3 loop reads CASSEIQGQFGTSGSF. In nucleotides, the CDR3 is TGTGCCAGCAGTGAAATCCAGGGCCAATTTGGGACTAGCGGTTCCTTC.

The table lists this clonotype with many counts. This CDR3 reads CASSLLPSASTDTQYF. The CDR3 DNA is TGTGCCAGCAGTCTCCTCCCTAGCGCGAGCACAGATACGCAGTATTTT. V and J are TRBV27 and TRBJ2-3; D possibly corresponds to TRBD2 (6 bases). CDR3 length: 16 amino acids. Germline values: CDR1 MNHEY, CDR2 SMNVEV (reference sequence). V lost 5 bases and J lost 0, with 15 bases in between.

This clonotype was counted ten times or more. The chain employs TRBV6-1 and TRBJ2-7; D is ambiguous. V dropped 1 base and J dropped 6 bases, with 10 bases sitting between them. The germline CDR1 and CDR2 sequences are MNHNS and SASEGT. The CDR3 contains 13 residues. The CDR3 region has the DNA TGTGCCAGCAGTGAAGGGATTAACTCCGAGCAGTACTTC. Translation gives CASSEGINSEQYF.

Many counts were recorded for this clonotype. The CDR3 bases are TGTGCCATCAGTGAGTCGGGGGTAGAGAACACTGAAGCTTTCTTT. It yields the protein CAISESGVENTEAFF. The chain links TRBV10-3 to TRBJ1-1; perhaps TRBD1 as D (5 bases). The germline V and J ends were trimmed by 0 bases and 1 base, with 9 bases remaining between them. There are 15 residues in the CDR3. In germline, CDR1 is ENHRY, CDR2 SYGVKD.

This clonotype was counted at least ten times. CDR3 coding DNA: TGTGCCAGCAGCTTAGACAGATCCCCTTATTCCTACGAGCAGTACTTC. Translating gives CASSLDRSPYSYEQYF. This chain joins TRBV11-2 and TRBJ2-7, with D uncertain. V shed 0 bases and J shed 1 base, with 13 bases lying between them. The CDR3 has 16 amino acids. Germline CDR1 reads SGHAT; CDR2 reads FQNNGV.

V is TRBV30 and J is TRBJ2-7, with 13 bases identical to TRBD2. This CDR3 is 22 amino acids long. V trimming: 0 bases; J trimming: 1 base; junction bases outside the gene matches: 21. The germline gives CDR1 GTSNPN, CDR2 SVGIG (reference sequence). The CDR3 sequence: CAWSVTRRWFRTSGRLSYEQYF. The CDR3 bases are TGTGCCTGGAGTGTCACCCGACGGTGGTTTAGGACTAGCGGGAGACTTTCCTACGAGCAGTACTTC.

This chain connects TRBV5-1 to TRBJ1-1; tentative D call: TRBD1 (5 bases). The CDR3 is made up of 14 amino acids. V was cut by 4 bases and J by 2 bases, with 12 bases left in between. From germline, CDR1 is SGHRS and CDR2 YFSETQ. The CDR3 DNA is TGCGCCAGCAGCGGGACCCAGGGCAACACTGAAGCTTTCTTT. It encodes CASSGTQGNTEAFF.